The clone carrying this T cell receptor (beta chain) was recorded at least ten times. Germline V CDR1 and CDR2: LGHNA, YSLEER. The CDR3 contains 15 residues. Trimming left V 4 bases short and J 0 bases short, with 10 bases between. The protocol was immunoSEQ multiplex PCR, while the TCRdb copy is restricted to in-frame clones and leaves out a portion. This table holds roughly 700,000 clones, roughly 91% found once. This record comes from a study of shared clonotypes between healthy human individuals. Sequencing was carried out using memory CD8+ T cells from PBMCs. The sample's subset: CD45RO+ cells pooled with CCR7-negative TemRA cells. The chain has TRBV4-3 and TRBJ1-3; no reliable D call. The TCR sequence derives from a man aged 18 to 29 in good health. Some clones in this sample may be carry-over from other donors' samples. The CDR3 here is CASSPGLNSGNTIYF. In nucleotides, the CDR3 is TGCGCCAGCAGCCCCGGACTGAACTCTGGAAACACCATATATTTT.